This TCR beta chain was sequenced for a study of glioma-infiltrating T cells after dendritic cell vaccination. Study-level points and caveats: Higher pretreatment TIL content predicted longer progression-free time and survival.

TCRB CDR3 was amplified from 2 ug genomic DNA or less. Primers: 60 V beta forward and 13 J beta reverse. Profiling relied on immunoSEQ multiplex PCR, and the TCRdb table lists in-frame clones only, not all of them. The sample includes about 50,000 clones, around 85% of them seen just once. The time point: after dendritic cell vaccination, including at tumor progression/relapse. As for this clone: As yet, its antigen is unknown.

CDR1 and CDR2 (germline): SGHRS, YFSETQ. This CDR3 is 13 amino acids long. J lost 6 bases, V lost 5 bases, and 6 bases had no gene match. This sequence originates from a human donor with glioblastoma. Sequences were derived from blood, sampled after dendritic cell vaccination. The V and J genes are TRBV5-1 and TRBJ2-3; 7 positions match TRBD1. The CDR3 DNA is TGCGCCAGCAGGCAGGAGACAGGGGATACGCAGTATTTT. Protein product: CASRQETGDTQYF.